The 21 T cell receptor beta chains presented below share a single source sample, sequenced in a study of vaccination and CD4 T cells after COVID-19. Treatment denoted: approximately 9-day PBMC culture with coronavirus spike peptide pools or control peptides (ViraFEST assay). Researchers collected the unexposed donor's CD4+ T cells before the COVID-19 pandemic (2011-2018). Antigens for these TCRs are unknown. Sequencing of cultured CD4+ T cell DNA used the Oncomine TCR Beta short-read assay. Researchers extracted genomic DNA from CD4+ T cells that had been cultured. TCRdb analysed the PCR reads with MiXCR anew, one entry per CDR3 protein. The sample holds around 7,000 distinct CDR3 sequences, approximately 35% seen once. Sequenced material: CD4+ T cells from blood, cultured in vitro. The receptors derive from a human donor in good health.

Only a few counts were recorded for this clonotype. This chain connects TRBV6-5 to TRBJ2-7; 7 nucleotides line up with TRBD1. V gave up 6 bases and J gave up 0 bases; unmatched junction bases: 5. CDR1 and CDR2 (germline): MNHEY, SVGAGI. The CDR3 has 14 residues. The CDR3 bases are TGTGCCAGCAGATACCGGGACAGCTCCTACGAGCAGTACTTC. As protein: CASRYRDSSYEQYF.

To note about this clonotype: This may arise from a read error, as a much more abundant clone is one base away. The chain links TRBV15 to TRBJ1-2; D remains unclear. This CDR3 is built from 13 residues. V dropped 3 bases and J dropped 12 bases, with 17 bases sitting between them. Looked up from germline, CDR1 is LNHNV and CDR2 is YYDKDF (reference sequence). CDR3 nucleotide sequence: TGTGCCACCAGCAGGGAACAACTTCACGGGGACACCTTC. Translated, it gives CATSREQLHGDTF.

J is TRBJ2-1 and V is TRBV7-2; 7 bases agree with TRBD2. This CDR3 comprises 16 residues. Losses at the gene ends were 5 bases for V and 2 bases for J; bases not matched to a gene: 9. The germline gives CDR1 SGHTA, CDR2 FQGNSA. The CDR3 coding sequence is TGTGCCAGCAGCCCCAGGCTAAGCGGGGCCTACAATGAGCAGTTCTTC. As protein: CASSPRLSGAYNEQFF. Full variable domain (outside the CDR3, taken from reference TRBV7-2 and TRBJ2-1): GAGVSQSPSNKVTEKGKDVELRCDPISGHTALYWYRQSLGQGLEFLIYFQGNSAPDKSGLPSDRFSAERTGGSVSTLTIQRTQQEDSAVYLCASSPRLSGAYNEQFFGPGTRLTVL.

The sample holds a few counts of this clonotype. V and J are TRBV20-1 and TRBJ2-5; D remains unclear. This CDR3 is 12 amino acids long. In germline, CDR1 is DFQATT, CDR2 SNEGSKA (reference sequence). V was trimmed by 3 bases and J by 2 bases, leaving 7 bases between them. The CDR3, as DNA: TGCAGTGCTAGTTCCGGGCAAGAGACCCAGTACTTC. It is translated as CSASSGQETQYF.

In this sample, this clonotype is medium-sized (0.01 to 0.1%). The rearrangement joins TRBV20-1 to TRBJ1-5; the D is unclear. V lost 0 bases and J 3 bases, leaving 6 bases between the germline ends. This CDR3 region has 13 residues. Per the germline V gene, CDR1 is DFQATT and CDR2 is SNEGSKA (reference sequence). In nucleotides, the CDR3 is TGCAGTGCTAGAGAGCCCTTCAATCAGCCCCAGCATTTT. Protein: CSAREPFNQPQHF.

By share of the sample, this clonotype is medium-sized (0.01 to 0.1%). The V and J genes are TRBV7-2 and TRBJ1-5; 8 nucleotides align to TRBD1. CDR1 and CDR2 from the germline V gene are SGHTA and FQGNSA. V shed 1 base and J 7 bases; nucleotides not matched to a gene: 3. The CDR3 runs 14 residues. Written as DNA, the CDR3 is TGTGCCAGCAGCTTAGACAGGGGGTACCAGCCCCAGCATTTT. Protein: CASSLDRGYQPQHF.

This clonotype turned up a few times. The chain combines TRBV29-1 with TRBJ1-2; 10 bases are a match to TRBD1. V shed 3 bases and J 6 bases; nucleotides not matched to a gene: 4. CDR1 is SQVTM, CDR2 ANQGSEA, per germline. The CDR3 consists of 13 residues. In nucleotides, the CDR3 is TGCAGCGTTGAGGGACAGGGGACGGATGGCTACACCTTC. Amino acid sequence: CSVEGQGTDGYTF.

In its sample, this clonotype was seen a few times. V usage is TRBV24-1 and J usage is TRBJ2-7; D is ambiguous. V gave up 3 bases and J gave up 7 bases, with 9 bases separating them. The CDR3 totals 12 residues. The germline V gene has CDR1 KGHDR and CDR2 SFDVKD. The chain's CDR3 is CATSDTKWEQYF. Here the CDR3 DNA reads TGTGCCACCAGTGATACTAAATGGGAGCAGTACTTC.

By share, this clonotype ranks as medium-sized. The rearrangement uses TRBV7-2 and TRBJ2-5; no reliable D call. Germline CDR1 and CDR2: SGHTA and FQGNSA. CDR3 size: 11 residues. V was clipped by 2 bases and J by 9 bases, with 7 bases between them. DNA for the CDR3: TGTGCCAGCAGCTTACGGACCCCCCAGTACTTC. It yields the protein CASSLRTPQYF.

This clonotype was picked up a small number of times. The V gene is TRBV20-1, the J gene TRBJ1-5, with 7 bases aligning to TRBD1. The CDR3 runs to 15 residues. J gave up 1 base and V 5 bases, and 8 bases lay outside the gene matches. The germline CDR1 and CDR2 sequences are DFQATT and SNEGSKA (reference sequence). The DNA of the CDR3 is TGCAGTGCTTCCAGACAGGGCGCGAGCAATCAGCCCCAGCATTTT. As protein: CSASRQGASNQPQHF.

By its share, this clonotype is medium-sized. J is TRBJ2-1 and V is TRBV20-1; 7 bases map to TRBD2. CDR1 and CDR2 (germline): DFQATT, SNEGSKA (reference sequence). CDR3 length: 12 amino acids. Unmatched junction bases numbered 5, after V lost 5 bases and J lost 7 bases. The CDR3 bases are TGCAGTGCTGGGGTTAGCGGGAATGAGCAGTTCTTC. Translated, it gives CSAGVSGNEQFF.

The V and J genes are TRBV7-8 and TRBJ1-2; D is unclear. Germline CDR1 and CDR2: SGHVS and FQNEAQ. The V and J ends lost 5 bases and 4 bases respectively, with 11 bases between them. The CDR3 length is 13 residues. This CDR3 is CASSPDGSYGYTF. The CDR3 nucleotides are TGTGCCAGCAGCCCGGACGGATCCTATGGCTACACCTTC.

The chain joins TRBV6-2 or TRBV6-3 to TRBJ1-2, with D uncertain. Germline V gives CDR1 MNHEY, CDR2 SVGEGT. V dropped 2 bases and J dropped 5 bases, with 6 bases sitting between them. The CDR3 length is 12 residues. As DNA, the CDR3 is TGTGCCAGCAGTTACAGTTCTTATGGCTACACCTTC. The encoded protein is CASSYSSYGYTF.

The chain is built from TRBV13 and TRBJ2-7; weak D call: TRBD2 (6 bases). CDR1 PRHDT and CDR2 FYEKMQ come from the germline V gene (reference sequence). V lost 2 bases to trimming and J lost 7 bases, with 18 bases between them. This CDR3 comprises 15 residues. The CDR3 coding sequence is TGTGCCAGCAGCTTAAGCGGGTTAGCGAGTCGTGAGCAGTACTTC. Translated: CASSLSGLASREQYF.

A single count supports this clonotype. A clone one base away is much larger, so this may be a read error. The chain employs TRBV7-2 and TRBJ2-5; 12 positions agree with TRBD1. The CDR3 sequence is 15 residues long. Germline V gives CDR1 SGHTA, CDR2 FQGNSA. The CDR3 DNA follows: TGTGTCAGCAGTCCAGGGGGACAGGGGGCAGAGACCCAGTACTTC. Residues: CVSSPGGQGAETQYF.

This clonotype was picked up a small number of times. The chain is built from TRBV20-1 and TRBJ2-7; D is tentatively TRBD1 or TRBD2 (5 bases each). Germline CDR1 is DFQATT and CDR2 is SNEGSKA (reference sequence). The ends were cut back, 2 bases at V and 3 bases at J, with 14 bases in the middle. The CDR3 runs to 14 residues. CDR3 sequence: CSARYPGTGYEQYF. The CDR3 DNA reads TGCAGTGCTAGATACCCCGGGACCGGCTACGAGCAGTACTTC.

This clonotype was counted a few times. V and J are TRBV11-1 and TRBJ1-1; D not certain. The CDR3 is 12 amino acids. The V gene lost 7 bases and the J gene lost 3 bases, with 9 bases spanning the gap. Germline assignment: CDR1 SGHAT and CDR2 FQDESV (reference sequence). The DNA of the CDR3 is TGTGCCAGCACACGGACTGACACTGAAGCTTTCTTT. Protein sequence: CASTRTDTEAFF.

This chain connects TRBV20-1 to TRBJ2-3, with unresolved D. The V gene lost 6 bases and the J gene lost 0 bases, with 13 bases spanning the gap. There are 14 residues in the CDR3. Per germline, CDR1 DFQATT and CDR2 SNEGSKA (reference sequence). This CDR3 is CSARRLASTDTQYF. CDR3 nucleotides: TGCAGTGCCAGGAGACTGGCTAGCACAGATACGCAGTATTTT.

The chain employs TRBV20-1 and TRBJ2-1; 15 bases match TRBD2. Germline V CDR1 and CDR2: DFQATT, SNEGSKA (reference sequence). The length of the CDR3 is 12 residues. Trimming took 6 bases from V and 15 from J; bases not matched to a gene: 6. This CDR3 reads CSAGLAGGQLFF. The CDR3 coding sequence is TGCAGTGCCGGACTAGCGGGAGGGCAACTGTTCTTC.

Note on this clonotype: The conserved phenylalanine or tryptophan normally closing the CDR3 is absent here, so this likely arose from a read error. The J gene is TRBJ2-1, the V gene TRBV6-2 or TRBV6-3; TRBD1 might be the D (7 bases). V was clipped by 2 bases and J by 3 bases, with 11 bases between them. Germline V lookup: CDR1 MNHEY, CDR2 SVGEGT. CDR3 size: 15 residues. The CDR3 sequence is CASSYPRGVYNEQFS. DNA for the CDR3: TGTGCCAGCAGTTACCCCAGGGGGGTCTACAATGAGCAGTTCTCC.

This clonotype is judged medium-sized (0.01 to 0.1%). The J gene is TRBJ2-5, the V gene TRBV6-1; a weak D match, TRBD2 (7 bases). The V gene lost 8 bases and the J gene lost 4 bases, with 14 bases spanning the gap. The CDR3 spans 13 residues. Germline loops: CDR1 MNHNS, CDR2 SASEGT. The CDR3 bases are TGTGCCAGCGTCCTTAGGGGGGGAGAGACCCAGTACTTC. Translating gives CASVLRGGETQYF.